This T cell receptor (beta chain) was recovered during a study of spatial heterogeneity in lung cancer. Across the study: Each time, sequencing found more beta-chain sequences than alpha-chain sequences.

Time point described: sample taken at primary tumor resection. From tumor, nontumor lung or frozen PBMC, whole RNA was taken unsorted for sequencing. Deletions cut 2 bases from V and 3 bases from J, with 7 bases between. This CDR3 is built from 13 residues. Germline V gene data show CDR1 as SGHNT and CDR2 as YYREEE (reference sequence). MiXCR was run by TCRdb on the 5' RACE reads, yielding one entry per CDR3 protein. The table has around 5,100 distinct CDR3 sequences, 4% to 6% seen once. This clonotype was seen a few times. Its antigen is not identified. A library made for alpha chains picked up this beta chain off target, so its size means little. Study-level results: Alpha chains reached an estimated coverage of roughly 7.1% of tumor T cells, and beta chains about 14%. The study found that expanded intratumoral alpha and beta TCR counts tracked tumor mutation counts.

The V call is TRBV5-4, the J call TRBJ2-3, with D tentatively TRBD2 (6 bases). The sequences come from lung tumor tissue, collected at surgery. The sequence was obtained from a male donor with early-stage non-small cell lung cancer. The CDR3 nucleotides read TGTGCCAGCAGCTTTCGGGGGACAGATACGCAGTATTTT. Amino acid sequence: CASSFRGTDTQYF.